This TCR beta chain was captured in a study of beta chain features in type 1 diabetes. Whole-study results and caveats: In every one of the four CD4+ subsets, TCRB CDR3s were moderately but significantly shorter in Type 1 diabetes patients. Shorter templates may be favored by PCR, equally so in patients and controls.

The purity of all sorted populations exceeded 95%. On this clone: Its antigen is unidentified.

The CDR3 totals 13 residues. V was clipped by 2 bases and J by 8 bases, with 9 bases between them. Germline V lookup: CDR1 SGHVS, CDR2 FNYEAQ. Sequenced material consisted of expressed TCRB transcripts (all of the isolated RNA was reverse transcribed). Naive, central memory and regulatory T cell samples came to a mean of approximately 3.57 million reads. Assay used: immunoSEQ multiplex PCR; TCRdb lists only in-frame clones, some missing. The sample includes about 150,000 clones, around a tenth seen only once; the top ten take roughly 0.69%. Sequenced: central memory CD4+ T cells from blood. The chain joins TRBV7-6 to TRBJ1-4, with D possibly matching TRBD1 (5 bases). This clonotype was obtained from a man aged 18 to 29 in good health. CDR3 region: CASSLNTGEKLFF. The CDR3 DNA reads as TGTGCCAGCAGCTTAAATACAGGAGAAAAACTGTTTTTT.